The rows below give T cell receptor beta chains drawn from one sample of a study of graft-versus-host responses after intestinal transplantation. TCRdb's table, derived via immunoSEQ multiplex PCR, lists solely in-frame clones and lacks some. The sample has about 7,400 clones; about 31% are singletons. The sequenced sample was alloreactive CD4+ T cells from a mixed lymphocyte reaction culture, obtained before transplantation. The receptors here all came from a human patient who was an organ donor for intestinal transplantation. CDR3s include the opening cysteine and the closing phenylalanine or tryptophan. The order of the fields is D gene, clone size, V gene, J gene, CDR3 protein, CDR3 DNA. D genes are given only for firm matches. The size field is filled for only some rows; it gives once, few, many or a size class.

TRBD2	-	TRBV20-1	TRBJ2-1	CSARAGGREFF	TGCAGTGCTAGAGCCGGGGGGAGGGAGTTCTTC
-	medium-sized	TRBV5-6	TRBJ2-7	CASSYTGHRYEQYF	TGTGCCAGCAGCTATACGGGACACCGGTACGAGCAGTACTTC
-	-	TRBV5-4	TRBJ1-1	CASSLRGWNTEAFF	TGTGCCAGCAGCTTGCGGGGGTGGAACACTGAAGCTTTCTTT
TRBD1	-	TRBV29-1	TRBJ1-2	CSAPDREDGYTF	TGCAGCGCCCCAGACAGGGAAGATGGCTACACCTTC
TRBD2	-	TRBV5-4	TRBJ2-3	CASSLPGRGRGTQYF	TGTGCCAGCAGCTTGCCGGGGAGGGGCCGGGGTACGCAGTATTTT
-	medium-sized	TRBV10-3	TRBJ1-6	CAISPAYNSPLHF	TGTGCCATCAGTCCCGCGTATAATTCACCCCTCCACTTT
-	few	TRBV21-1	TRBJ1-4	CASSNHSPHDHGTGKGKLFF	TGTGCCAGCAGCAATCACTCCCCCCACGACCACGGGACAGGCAAAGGAAAACTGTTTTTT
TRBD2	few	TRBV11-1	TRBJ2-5	CASSLRTSGYQETQYF	TGTGCCAGCAGCCTCAGGACTAGCGGGTACCAAGAGACCCAGTACTTC
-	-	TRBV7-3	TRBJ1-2	CASSLWGRSYGYTF	TGTGCCAGCAGCTTATGGGGGAGGAGCTATGGCTACACCTTC
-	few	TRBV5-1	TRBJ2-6	CASSFPPGSGANVLTF	TGCGCCAGCAGCTTCCCGCCGGGCTCTGGGGCCAACGTCCTGACTTTC
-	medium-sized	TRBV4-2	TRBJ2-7	CASSEGRWHEQYF	TGTGCCAGCAGCGAAGGGAGATGGCACGAGCAGTACTTC
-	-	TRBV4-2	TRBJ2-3	CASSQGTGGATDTQYF	TGTGCCAGCAGCCAAGGGACGGGGGGCGCCACAGATACGCAGTATTTT
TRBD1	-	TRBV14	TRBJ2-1	CASSQAKGAISYNEQFF	TGTGCCAGCAGCCAAGCGAAGGGGGCGATCTCCTACAATGAGCAGTTCTTC
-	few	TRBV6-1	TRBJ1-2	CASSEAGPNYGYTF	TGTGCCAGCAGTGAGGCAGGCCCTAACTATGGCTACACCTTC
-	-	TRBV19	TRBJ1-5	CASSFLTGYSNQPQHF	TGTGCCAGTAGCTTCCTCACGGGATATAGCAATCAGCCCCAGCATTTT
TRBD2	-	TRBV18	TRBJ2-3	CATQLAGFDTQYF	TGTGCCACCCAACTAGCGGGATTCGATACGCAGTATTTT
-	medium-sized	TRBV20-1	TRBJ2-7	CSASGRGEQYF	TGCAGTGCTAGCGGGAGAGGAGAGCAGTACTTC
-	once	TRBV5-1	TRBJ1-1	CASSLGPGRDTEAFF	TGCGCCAGCAGCTTGGGGCCCGGGCGGGACACTGAAGCTTTCTTT
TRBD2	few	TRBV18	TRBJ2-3	CASSPPLALDTQYF	TGTGCCAGCTCACCACCACTAGCGCTGGATACGCAGTATTTT
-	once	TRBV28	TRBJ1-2	CASSLYGYTF	TGTGCCAGCAGTCTCTATGGCTACACCTTC
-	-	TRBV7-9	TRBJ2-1	CASSLAVKNGEQFF	TGTGCCAGCAGCTTAGCGGTTAAAAACGGTGAGCAGTTCTTC
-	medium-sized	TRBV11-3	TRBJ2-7	CASSLERGPYEQYF	TGTGCCAGCAGCTTAGAAAGGGGCCCCTACGAGCAGTACTTC
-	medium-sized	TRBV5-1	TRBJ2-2	CASSLALTGELFF	TGCGCCAGCAGCTTGGCACTCACCGGGGAGCTGTTTTTT
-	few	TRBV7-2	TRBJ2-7	CASSLGGPYEQYF	TGTGCCAGCAGCTTAGGGGGGCCCTACGAGCAGTACTTC